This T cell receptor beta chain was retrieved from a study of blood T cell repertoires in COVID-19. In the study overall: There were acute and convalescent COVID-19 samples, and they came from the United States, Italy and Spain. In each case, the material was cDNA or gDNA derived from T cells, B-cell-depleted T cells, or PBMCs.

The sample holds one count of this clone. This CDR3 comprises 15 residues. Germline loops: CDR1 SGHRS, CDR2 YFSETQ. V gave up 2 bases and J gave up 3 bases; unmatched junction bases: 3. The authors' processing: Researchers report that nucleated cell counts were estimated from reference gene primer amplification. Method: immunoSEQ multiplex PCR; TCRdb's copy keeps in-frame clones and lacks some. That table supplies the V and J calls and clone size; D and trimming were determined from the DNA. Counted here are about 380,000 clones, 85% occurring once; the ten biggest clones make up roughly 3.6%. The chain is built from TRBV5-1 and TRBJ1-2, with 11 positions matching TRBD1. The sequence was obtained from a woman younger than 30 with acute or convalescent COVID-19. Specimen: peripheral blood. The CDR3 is CASSLTGQGDYGYTF. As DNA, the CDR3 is TGCGCCAGCAGCTTAACGGGACAGGGGGACTATGGCTACACCTTC.